This T cell receptor beta chain was recovered during a study of low-dose radiotherapy and immunotherapy resistance in tumors. Study as a whole: Participants in Cohort 2 were given 1 Gy per fraction every two weeks, for 13 Gy over 26 weeks. Both drugs were delivered intravenously to patients (nivolumab 240 mg every two weeks and ipilimumab 1 mg/kg every six weeks).

By share, this clonotype ranks as medium-sized. First-strand cDNA used TRAV- and TRBV-specific primers, covering alpha and beta chains. With a V-primer adapter and a constant-region primer, TCRs were amplified for approximately 20 PCR cycles. Isolated mRNA underwent amplification by in vitro transcription. TCRdb reprocessed the reads with MiXCR, giving one entry per CDR3 protein. The table has tens of thousands of distinct CDR3 sequences, 9.4% seen once; the top ten hold 1%. Time point reported: before trial treatment. Ipilimumab, nivolumab, aspirin, low-dose cyclophosphamide and low-dose radiotherapy were administered to donors. The TCR originated in a male donor with prostate cancer. This sample comprised PBMCs, obtained before treatment.

CDR3 DNA sequence: TGCGCCAGCAGCCCCACTAGCGTAGGTGGCTCAGATACGCAGTATTTT. Residues: CASSPTSVGGSDTQYF. The chain couples TRBV4-3 to TRBJ2-3; 7 bases align to TRBD2. The V segment lost 4 bases and the J segment 4 bases; nucleotides outside the gene matches: 11. The CDR3 is 16 amino acids. Per germline, CDR1 LGHNA and CDR2 YSLEER.